Each of the 4 T cell receptor beta chains below was sequenced from the same sample in a study of T-cell reconstitution after alpha-beta-depleted transplantation in children. Unique molecular identifiers were incorporated into the prepared TCRbeta library. From the PCR reads, TCRdb called clonotypes with MiXCR, one entry per CDR3 protein. The repertoire holds hundreds of thousands of distinct CDR3 sequences, with around 9.6% as singletons. Source: PBMCs from the stem cell graft donor, taken from the stem cell graft. The receptor source for this set is a human donor who donated a stem cell graft to a child with acute lymphoblastic leukemia.

The CDR3 bases are TGTGCCAGCAGCCCAGGGGCAGGGTCCACCTACGAGCAGTACTTC. Residues: CASSPGAGSTYEQYF. The chain links TRBV7-6 to TRBJ2-7, with D possibly matching TRBD1 (6 bases). Germline-derived CDR1 and CDR2 are SGHVS and FNYEAQ. Trimming stripped 5 bases from V and 2 bases from J, with 16 bases between. The CDR3 length is 15 residues.

The rearrangement joins TRBV27 to TRBJ2-2; D unclear. Germline values: CDR1 MNHEY, CDR2 SMNVEV (reference sequence). CDR3 length equals 16 residues. Trimming stripped 2 bases from V and 0 bases from J, with 10 bases between. The CDR3 DNA is TGTGCCAGCAGTTTACTTCGGCCGGCGAACACCGGGGAGCTGTTTTTT. Residues: CASSLLRPANTGELFF.

V usage is TRBV27 and J usage is TRBJ2-7; 8 bases align to TRBD1. V was clipped by 6 bases and J by 5 bases; unmatched bases: 12. CDR3 length: 15 residues. In germline, CDR1 is MNHEY, CDR2 SMNVEV (reference sequence). CDR3 in amino acids: CASRAGGVRIDEQYF. The DNA for the CDR3 is TGTGCCAGCAGAGCAGGGGGCGTGCGGATCGACGAGCAGTACTTC.

This clonotype was counted only a few times. The V call is TRBV5-1, the J call TRBJ2-7, with no clear D. The germline gives CDR1 SGHRS, CDR2 YFSETQ. Between the trimmed V and J ends, which lost 2 bases and 7 bases, there was a span of 13 bases. The CDR3 totals 13 residues. The DNA of the CDR3 is TGCGCCAGCAGCTTAATGATTGGTGGGGAGCAGTACTTC. Translating it yields CASSLMIGGEQYF.